A selection of T cell receptor beta chains follows, all from one sample in a study of response to subunit inactivated influenza vaccine. TCRdb passed the RT-PCR reads through MiXCR, listing each CDR3 protein once. The table has over 800,000 distinct CDR3 sequences, approximately 22% seen once. The starting material was PBMCs from blood, obtained 4 to 6 days after vaccination. Receptors originate from a man aged 45-65 years who received an inactivated influenza vaccine. Both conserved end residues are part of each CDR3. Fields, in order: V gene, CDR3 protein.

V gene: TRBV7-2; CDR3 protein: CASSLGNIAETQYF
V gene: TRBV21-1; CDR3 protein: CASSKGGGTVGYTF
V gene: TRBV30; CDR3 protein: CAWSRTGLIYEQYF
V gene: TRBV7-9; CDR3 protein: CASSLRPGGNTEAFF
V gene: TRBV20-1; CDR3 protein: CSVGAGTHEQFF
V gene: TRBV4-2; CDR3 protein: CASSQGPVVLAGGSYNEQFF
V gene: TRBV2; CDR3 protein: CASSREVSSYNEQFF
V gene: TRBV6-2/TRBV6-3; CDR3 protein: CASSSPQLLYTDTQYF
V gene: TRBV7-9; CDR3 protein: CASSSAGTGGYEQYF
V gene: TRBV12-3/TRBV12-4; CDR3 protein: CASSFLGSGANVLTF
V gene: TRBV10-2; CDR3 protein: CASRLGLAPEQYF
V gene: TRBV28; CDR3 protein: CASSLGTSPNTGELFF
V gene: TRBV7-2; CDR3 protein: CASSLAAGEVYGYTF
V gene: TRBV3-1; CDR3 protein: CASSRQGAYEQFF
V gene: TRBV20-1; CDR3 protein: CSANKLRLLPSNEQFF
V gene: TRBV29-1; CDR3 protein: CSVVLAGGTSTDTQYF
V gene: TRBV5-1; CDR3 protein: CASSDTGPAGDTQYF
V gene: TRBV20-1; CDR3 protein: CSAIDLTAAGELFF
V gene: TRBV30; CDR3 protein: CAWSVPRGRSYEQYF
V gene: TRBV6-1; CDR3 protein: CASSPRDRGTSSGANVLTF
V gene: TRBV7-6; CDR3 protein: CASSSGQGREETQYF
V gene: TRBV4-2; CDR3 protein: CASSQVGEDYNSPLHF
V gene: TRBV20-1; CDR3 protein: CSARLGIFQPQHF
V gene: TRBV5-1; CDR3 protein: CASSLGQGAKNEQFF
V gene: TRBV29-1; CDR3 protein: CSVEDWVAGRYNEQFF
V gene: TRBV29-1; CDR3 protein: CSVGYNNEQFF
V gene: TRBV15; CDR3 protein: CATSSPPDTQYF
V gene: TRBV27; CDR3 protein: CASGILGNQPQHF
V gene: TRBV9; CDR3 protein: CASSVDYKPDTQYF
V gene: TRBV30; CDR3 protein: CAWSAGFLNTEAFF
V gene: TRBV5-1; CDR3 protein: CASTRWLRASGAYEQYF
V gene: TRBV5-1; CDR3 protein: CASSQFQGSNSPLHF
V gene: TRBV3-1; CDR3 protein: CASRPTWGRTGELFF
V gene: TRBV9; CDR3 protein: CASSEYDNEQFF
V gene: TRBV12-3/TRBV12-4; CDR3 protein: CASSLEGAGHNQPQHF
V gene: TRBV28; CDR3 protein: CASSFEGARTDTQYF
V gene: TRBV10-3; CDR3 protein: CATGGGSSSFDEQYF
V gene: TRBV20-1; CDR3 protein: CSASPGTGSYEQYF
V gene: TRBV6-5; CDR3 protein: CASSYPNTEAFF
V gene: TRBV12-3/TRBV12-4; CDR3 protein: CASTPGQGAGYTF
V gene: TRBV5-1; CDR3 protein: CASSWGTGRTYEQYF
V gene: TRBV7-9; CDR3 protein: CASSRTGRFQETQYF
V gene: TRBV20-1; CDR3 protein: CSARSDRARSPLHF
V gene: TRBV20-1; CDR3 protein: CSARAKTSGRLNIQYF
V gene: TRBV12-3/TRBV12-4; CDR3 protein: CASSGLGIWSYEQYF
V gene: TRBV20-1; CDR3 protein: CSAQGNEQFF
V gene: TRBV14; CDR3 protein: CASSQEDGGSSYNEQFF